This record concerns one T cell receptor (beta chain) sequence. J was trimmed by 4 bases and V by 6 bases; bases with no gene match: 8. Germline V gene data show CDR1 as SGHTA and CDR2 as FQGTGA. This CDR3 has 15 residues. The data stem from a study of blood T cell repertoires in COVID-19. Study-level information: Samples representing acute and convalescent COVID-19 were sourced from the United States, Italy and Spain. In each case, the material was cDNA or gDNA derived from T cells, B-cell-depleted T cells, or PBMCs.

The repertoire was sequenced with immunoSEQ multiplex PCR; TCRdb's copy has only in-frame clones and lacks some. Here the sample spans about 200,000 clones, about 89% being singletons. The TCR was taken from a man aged 55 to 69 who had recovered from COVID-19. Sequenced sample: peripheral blood. The rearrangement links TRBV7-3 to TRBJ2-3, with 9 bases lining up with TRBD2. CDR3 sequence: CASSLSGGSADTQYF. In DNA, the CDR3 is TGTGCCAGCAGTCTTAGCGGGGGAAGTGCAGATACGCAGTATTTT.